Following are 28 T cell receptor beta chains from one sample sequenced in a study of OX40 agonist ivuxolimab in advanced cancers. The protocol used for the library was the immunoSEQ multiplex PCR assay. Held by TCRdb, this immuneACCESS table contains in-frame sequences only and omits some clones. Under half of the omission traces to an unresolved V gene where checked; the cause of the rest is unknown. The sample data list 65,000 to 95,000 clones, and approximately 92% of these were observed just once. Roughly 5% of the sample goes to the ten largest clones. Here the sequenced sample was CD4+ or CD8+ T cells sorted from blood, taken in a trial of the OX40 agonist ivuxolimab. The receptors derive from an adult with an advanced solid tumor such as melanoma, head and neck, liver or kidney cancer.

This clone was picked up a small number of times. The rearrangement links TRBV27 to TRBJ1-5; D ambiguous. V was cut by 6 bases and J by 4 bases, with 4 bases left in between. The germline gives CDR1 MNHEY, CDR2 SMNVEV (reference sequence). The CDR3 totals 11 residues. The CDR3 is CASSRNQPQHF. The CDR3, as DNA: TGTGCCAGCAGCAGGAATCAGCCCCAGCATTTT.

The CDR3, as DNA: TGCGCCAGCAGTTCGGGCGTCGAGCAGTACTTC. It encodes CASSSGVEQYF. The V call is TRBV5-1, the J call TRBJ2-7; D not certain. CDR1 is SGHRS and CDR2 is YFSETQ in the germline V gene. The CDR3 runs 11 residues. With 5 bases removed from V and 6 bases from J, the gap between germline ends came to 9 bases.

For the CDR3, the DNA is TGTGCCAGCAGTTTCGCCGACAGCTCCATACACTATGGCTACACCTTC. Amino acid sequence: CASSFADSSIHYGYTF. The genes are TRBV28 and TRBJ1-2, with D possibly TRBD1 on 5 matching bases. The CDR3 is 16 residues long. Germline CDR1 reads MDHEN; CDR2 reads SYDVKM. With 3 bases removed from V and 3 bases from J, the gap between germline ends came to 17 bases.

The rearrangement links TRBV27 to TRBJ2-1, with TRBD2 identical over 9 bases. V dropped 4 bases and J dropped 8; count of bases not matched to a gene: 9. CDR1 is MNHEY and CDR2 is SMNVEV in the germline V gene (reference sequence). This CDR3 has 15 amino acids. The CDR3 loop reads CASSSLGTSMYEQFF. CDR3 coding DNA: TGTGCCAGCAGTTCATTAGGGACTAGCATGTATGAGCAGTTCTTC.

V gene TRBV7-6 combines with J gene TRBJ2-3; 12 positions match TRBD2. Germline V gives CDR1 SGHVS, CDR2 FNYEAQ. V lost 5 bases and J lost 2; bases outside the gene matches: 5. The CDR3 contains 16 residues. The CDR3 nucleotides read TGTGCCAGCAGCACGCTAGCGGGAGGGTACACAGATACGCAGTATTTT. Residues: CASSTLAGGYTDTQYF.

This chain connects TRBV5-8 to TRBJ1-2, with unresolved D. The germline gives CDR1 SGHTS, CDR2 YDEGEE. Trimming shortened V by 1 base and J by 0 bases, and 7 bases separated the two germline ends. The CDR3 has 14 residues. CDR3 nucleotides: TGTGCCAGCAGCTTGCAGCTAGCTAACTATGGCTACACCTTC. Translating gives CASSLQLANYGYTF.

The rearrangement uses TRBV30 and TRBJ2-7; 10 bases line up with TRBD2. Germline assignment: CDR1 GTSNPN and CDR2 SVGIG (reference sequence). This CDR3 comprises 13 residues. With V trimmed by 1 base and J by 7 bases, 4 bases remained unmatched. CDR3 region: CAWSASLAGEQYF. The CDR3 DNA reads TGTGCCTGGAGTGCGTCACTAGCGGGGGAGCAGTACTTC.

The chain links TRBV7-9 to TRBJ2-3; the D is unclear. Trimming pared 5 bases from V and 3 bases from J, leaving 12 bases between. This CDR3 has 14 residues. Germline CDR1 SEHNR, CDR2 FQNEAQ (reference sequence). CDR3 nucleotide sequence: TGTGCCAGCAGCAAAAGTGAGAGGACAGATACGCAGTATTTT. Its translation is CASSKSERTDTQYF.

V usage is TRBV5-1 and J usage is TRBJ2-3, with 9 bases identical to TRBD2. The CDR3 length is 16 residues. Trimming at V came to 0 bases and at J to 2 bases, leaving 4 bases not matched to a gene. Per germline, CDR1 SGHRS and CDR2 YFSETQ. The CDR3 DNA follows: TGCGCCAGCAGCTTGGGGTTAGCGGGGGACACAGATACGCAGTATTTT. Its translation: CASSLGLAGDTDTQYF.

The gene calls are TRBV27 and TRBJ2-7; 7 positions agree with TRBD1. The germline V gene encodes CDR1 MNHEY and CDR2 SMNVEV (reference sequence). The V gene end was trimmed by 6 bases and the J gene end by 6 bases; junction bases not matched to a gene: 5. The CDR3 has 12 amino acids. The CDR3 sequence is CASSRQGAEQYF. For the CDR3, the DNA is TGTGCCAGCAGCCGACAGGGCGCCGAGCAGTACTTC.

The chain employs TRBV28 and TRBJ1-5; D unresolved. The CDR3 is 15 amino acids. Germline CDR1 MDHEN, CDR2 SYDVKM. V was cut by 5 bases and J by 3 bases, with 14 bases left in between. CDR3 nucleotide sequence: TGTGCCAGCAGTCAACCGGGATTTAACAATCAGCCCCAGCATTTT. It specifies CASSQPGFNNQPQHF.

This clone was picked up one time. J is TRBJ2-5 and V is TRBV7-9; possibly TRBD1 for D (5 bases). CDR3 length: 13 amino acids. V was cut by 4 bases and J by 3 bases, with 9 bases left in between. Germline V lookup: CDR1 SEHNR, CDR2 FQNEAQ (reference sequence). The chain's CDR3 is CASSSTGEETQYF. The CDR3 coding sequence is TGTGCCAGCAGCTCAACAGGCGAAGAGACCCAGTACTTC.

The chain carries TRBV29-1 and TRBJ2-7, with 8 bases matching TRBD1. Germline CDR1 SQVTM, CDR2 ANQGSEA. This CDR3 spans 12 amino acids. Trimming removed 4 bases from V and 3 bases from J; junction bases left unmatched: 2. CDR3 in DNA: TGCAGCGTTGGGACAGGGCTCTACGAGCAGTACTTC. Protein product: CSVGTGLYEQYF.

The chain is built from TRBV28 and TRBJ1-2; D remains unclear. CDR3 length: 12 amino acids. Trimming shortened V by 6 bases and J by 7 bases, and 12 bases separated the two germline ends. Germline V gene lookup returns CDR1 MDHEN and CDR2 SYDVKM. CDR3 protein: CASSGQVSGYTF. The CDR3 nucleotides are TGTGCCAGCAGCGGCCAGGTATCTGGCTACACCTTC.

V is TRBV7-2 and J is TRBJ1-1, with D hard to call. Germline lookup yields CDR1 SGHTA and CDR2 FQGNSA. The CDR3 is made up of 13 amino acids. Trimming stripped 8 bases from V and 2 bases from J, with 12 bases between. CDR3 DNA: TGTGCCAGCGGACTTCAGTTTAACACTGAAGCTTTCTTT. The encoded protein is CASGLQFNTEAFF.

In nucleotides, the CDR3 is TGCGCCAGCAGCCCTGGAGGGCAGGCCTCTGGAAACACCATATATTTT. Encoded protein: CASSPGGQASGNTIYF. The V gene is TRBV5-1, the J gene TRBJ1-3; D is unclear. CDR3 size: 16 residues. Trimming took 4 bases from V and 0 from J, leaving 14 bases between them. Germline CDR1 is SGHRS and CDR2 is YFSETQ.

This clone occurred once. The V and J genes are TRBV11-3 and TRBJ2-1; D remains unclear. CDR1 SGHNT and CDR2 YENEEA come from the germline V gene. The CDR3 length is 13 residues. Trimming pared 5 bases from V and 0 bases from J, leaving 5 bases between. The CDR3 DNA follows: TGTGCCAGCAGCCACTACTCCTACAATGAGCAGTTCTTC. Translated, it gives CASSHYSYNEQFF.

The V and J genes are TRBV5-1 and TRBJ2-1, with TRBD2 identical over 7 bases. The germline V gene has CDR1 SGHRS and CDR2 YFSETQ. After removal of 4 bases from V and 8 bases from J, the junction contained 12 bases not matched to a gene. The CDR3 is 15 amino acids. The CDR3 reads CASSTASGPWDEQFF. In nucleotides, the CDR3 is TGCGCCAGCAGCACGGCTAGCGGCCCCTGGGATGAGCAGTTCTTC.

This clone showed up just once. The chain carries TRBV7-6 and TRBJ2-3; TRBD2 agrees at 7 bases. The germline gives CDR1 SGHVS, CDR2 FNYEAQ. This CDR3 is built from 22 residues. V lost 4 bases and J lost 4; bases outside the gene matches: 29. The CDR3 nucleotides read TGTGCCAGCAGCTCACGGGCCAGCCGTATGGGGAGGGCCGGTTCTTTGGCAGATACGCAGTATTTT. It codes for CASSSRASRMGRAGSLADTQYF.

The CDR3 bases are TGTGCCAGCAGCTCTAAGCGGGAGTCTTGGTACGAGCAGTACTTC. It encodes CASSSKRESWYEQYF. The V gene is TRBV5-5, the J gene TRBJ2-7, with 8 nucleotides matching TRBD2. This CDR3 comprises 15 residues. CDR1 and CDR2 (germline): SGHKS, YYEKEE (reference sequence). With V trimmed by 3 bases and J by 4 bases, 9 bases remained unmatched.

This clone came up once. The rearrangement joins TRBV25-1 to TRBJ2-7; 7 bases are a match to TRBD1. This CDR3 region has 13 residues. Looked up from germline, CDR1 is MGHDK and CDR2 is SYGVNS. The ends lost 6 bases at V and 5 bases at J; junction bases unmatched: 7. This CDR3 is CASRPTGINEQYF. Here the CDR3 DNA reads TGTGCCAGCAGACCGACAGGGATCAACGAGCAGTACTTC.

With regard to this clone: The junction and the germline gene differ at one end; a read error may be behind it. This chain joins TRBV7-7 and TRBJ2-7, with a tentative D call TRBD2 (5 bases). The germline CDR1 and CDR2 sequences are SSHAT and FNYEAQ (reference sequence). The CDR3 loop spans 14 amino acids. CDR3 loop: CASTPPWGDGEQYF. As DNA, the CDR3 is TGTGCTAGCACCCCCCCGTGGGGAGATGGCGAGCAGTACTTC.

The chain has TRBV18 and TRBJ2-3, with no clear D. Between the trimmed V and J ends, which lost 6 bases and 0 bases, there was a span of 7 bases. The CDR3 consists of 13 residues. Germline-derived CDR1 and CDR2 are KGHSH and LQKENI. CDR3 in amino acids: CASSPLSTDTQYF. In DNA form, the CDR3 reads TGTGCCAGCTCGCCCCTAAGCACAGATACGCAGTATTTT.

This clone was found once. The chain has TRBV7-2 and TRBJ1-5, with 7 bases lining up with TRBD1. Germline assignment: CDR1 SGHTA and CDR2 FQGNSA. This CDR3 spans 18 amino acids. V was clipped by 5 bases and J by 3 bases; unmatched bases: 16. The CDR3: CASSTSGRTTGVNQPQHF. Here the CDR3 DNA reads TGTGCCAGCAGCACTAGCGGCCGGACTACAGGGGTCAATCAGCCCCAGCATTTT.

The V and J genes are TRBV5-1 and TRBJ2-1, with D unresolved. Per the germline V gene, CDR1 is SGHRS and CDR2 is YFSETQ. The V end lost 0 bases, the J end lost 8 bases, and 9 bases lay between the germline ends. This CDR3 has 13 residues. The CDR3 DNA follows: TGCGCCAGCAGCTTGGCCGAAGGCTATGAGCAGTTCTTC. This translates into CASSLAEGYEQFF.

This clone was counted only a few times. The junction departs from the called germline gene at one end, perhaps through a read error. For the CDR3, the DNA is TGTGCCAGCAGCTTAGCTCAAGTCCCCGTCTTC. It translates to CASSLAQVPVF. The chain recombines TRBV13 with TRBJ2-1; D gene uncertain. Germline assignment: CDR1 PRHDT and CDR2 FYEKMQ (reference sequence). CDR3 length: 11 residues. The full variable domain, rest sourced from reference TRBV13 and TRBJ2-1, is AAGVIQSPRHLIKEKRETATLKCYPIPRHDTVYWYQQGPGQDPQFLISFYEKMQSDKGSIPDRFSAQQFSDYHSELNMSSLELGDSALYFCASSLAQVPVFGPGTRLTVL.

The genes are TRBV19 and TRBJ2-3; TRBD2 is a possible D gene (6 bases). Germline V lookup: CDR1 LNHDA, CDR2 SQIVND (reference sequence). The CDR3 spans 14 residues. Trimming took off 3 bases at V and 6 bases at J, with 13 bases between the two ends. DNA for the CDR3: TGTGCCAGTAGTATTAGGGCTAGCGCCGATACGCAGTATTTT. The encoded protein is CASSIRASADTQYF.

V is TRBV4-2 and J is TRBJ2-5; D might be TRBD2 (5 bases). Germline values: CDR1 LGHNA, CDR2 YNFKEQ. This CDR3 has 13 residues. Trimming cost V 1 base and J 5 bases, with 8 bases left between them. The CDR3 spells CASSQVERETQYF. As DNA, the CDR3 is TGTGCCAGCAGCCAAGTTGAGCGGGAGACCCAGTACTTC.